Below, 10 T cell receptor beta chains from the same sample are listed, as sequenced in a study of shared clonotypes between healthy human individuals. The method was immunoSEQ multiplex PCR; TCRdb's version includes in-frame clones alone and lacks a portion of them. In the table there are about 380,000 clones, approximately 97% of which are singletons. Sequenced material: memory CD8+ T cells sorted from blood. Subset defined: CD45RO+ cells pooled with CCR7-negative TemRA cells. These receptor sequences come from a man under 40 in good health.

DNA for the CDR3: TGCGCCAGCAGCAGGAACAGGGGCGGGGATGAAAAACTGTTTTTT. Amino acids: CASSRNRGGDEKLFF. V and J are TRBV5-1 and TRBJ1-4; 7 bases align to TRBD1. CDR3 size: 15 residues. The germline gives CDR1 SGHRS, CDR2 YFSETQ. The trim removed 4 bases at V and 6 bases at J, leaving 9 bases unmatched.

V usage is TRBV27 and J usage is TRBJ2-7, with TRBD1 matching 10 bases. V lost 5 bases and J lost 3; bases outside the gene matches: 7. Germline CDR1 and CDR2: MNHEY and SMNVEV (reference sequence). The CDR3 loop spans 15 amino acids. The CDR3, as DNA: TGTGCCAGCAGTGAGACAGGGGGCTTTCTCTACGAGCAGTACTTC. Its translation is CASSETGGFLYEQYF.

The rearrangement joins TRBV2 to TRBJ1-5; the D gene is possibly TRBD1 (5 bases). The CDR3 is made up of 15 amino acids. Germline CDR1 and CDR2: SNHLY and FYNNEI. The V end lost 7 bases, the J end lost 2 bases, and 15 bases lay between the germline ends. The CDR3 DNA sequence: TGTGCCAGCACCCCAGGGTCGTTTGGCAATCAGCCCCAGCATTTT. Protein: CASTPGSFGNQPQHF.

In nucleotides, the CDR3 is TGTGCCTGGACGAACTTTCGCGAGCAGTACTTC. Its translation: CAWTNFREQYF. V gene TRBV30 combines with J gene TRBJ2-7; D unresolved. Germline V CDR1 and CDR2: GTSNPN, SVGIG (reference sequence). The ends were cut back, 4 bases at V and 6 bases at J, with 10 bases in the middle. This CDR3 spans 11 amino acids.

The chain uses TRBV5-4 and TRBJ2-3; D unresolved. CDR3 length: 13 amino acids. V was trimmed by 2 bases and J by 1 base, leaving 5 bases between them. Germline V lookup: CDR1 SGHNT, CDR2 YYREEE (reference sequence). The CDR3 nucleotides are TGTGCCAGCAGCTTTACGGGCACAGATACGCAGTATTTT. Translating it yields CASSFTGTDTQYF.

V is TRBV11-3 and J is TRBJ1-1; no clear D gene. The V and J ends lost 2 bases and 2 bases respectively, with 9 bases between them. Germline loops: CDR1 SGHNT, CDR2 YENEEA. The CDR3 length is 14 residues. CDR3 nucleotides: TGTGCCAGCAGCTTATCCCACAGCAACACTGAAGCTTTCTTT. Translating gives CASSLSHSNTEAFF.

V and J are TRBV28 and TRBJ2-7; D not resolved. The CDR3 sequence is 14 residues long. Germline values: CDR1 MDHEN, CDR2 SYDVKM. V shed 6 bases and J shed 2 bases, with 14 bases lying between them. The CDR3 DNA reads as TGTGCCAGCAGGGTCGAAAAACCTACCTACGAGCAGTACTTC. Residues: CASRVEKPTYEQYF.

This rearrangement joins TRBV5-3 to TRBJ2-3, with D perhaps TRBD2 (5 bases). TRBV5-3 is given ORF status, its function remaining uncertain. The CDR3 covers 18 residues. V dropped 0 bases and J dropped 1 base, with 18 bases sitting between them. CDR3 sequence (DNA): TGTGCCAGAAGCTTGGCGGATCTTGTGGTGAGGGGCACAGATACGCAGTATTTT. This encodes CARSLADLVVRGTDTQYF.

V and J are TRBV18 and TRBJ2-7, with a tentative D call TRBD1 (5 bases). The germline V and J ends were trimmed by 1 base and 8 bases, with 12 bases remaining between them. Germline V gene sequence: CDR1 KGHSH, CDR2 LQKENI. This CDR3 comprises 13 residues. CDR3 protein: CASSPLDRDQQYF. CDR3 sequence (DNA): TGTGCCAGCTCACCACTCGACAGAGACCAGCAGTACTTC.

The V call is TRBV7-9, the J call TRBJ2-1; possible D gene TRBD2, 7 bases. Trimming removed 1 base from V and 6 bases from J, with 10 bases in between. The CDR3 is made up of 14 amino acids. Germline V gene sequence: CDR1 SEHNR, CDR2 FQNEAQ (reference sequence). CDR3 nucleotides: TGTGCCAGCAGCTTAGATCGGGGGGCCAATGAGCAGTTCTTC. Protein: CASSLDRGANEQFF.